This TCR beta chain was captured in a study of beta chain features in type 1 diabetes. General study findings and limits: Among patients, naive, central memory and Treg TCRB repertoires appeared more similar than among healthy donors.

This clone has more than one count but fewer than ten. What it binds is unknown. The study reverse transcribed the entire isolated RNA, so it sequenced expressed TCRB transcripts. Sequencing used immunoSEQ multiplex PCR; TCRdb keeps in-frame clones, though not all of them. This sample has under 550,000 clones, with over 10% found just once. Trimming shortened V by 4 bases and J by 10 bases, and 14 bases separated the two germline ends. From germline, CDR1 is SQVTM and CDR2 ANQGSEA. There are 12 residues in the CDR3. What was sequenced was naive CD4+ T cells from blood. The clonotype comes from a woman aged 18-29 years in good health. The chain couples TRBV29-1 to TRBJ1-5, with a possible D match to TRBD1 (6 bases). DNA of the CDR3: TGCAGCGTTGTCGAACAGGGACATCCCCAGCATTTT. It codes for CSVVEQGHPQHF.